The present T cell receptor (beta chain) was sequenced within a study of blood T cell repertoires in COVID-19. About the study: COVID-19 samples, acute and convalescent, were from the United States, Italy and Spain. PBMCs, B-cell-depleted T cells, or T cells were the source of the cDNA or gDNA that made up the material.

Original processing notes: Amplification from reference gene primers served as the basis for estimated nucleated cell counts. The repertoire was sequenced with immunoSEQ multiplex PCR; TCRdb's copy has only in-frame clones and lacks some. V and J calls plus clone size are reproduced from that table; the DNA served to infer D and trimming. This table holds about 60,000 clones, 70% to 90% found once. This CDR3 contains 16 residues. Germline values: CDR1 SGHTA, CDR2 FQGTGA. V lost 5 bases to trimming and J lost 6 bases, with 19 bases between them. The chain is built from TRBV7-3 and TRBJ2-2; tentative D call: TRBD1 (6 bases). The sequenced material came from peripheral blood. The clonotype originates from a man aged 60 to 69 with acute or convalescent COVID-19. CDR3 loop: CASSRTPGQPPGELFF. The CDR3 DNA reads TGTGCCAGCAGCCGCACCCCCGGACAGCCCCCCGGGGAGCTGTTTTTT.